This TCR beta chain was captured by sequencing in a study of blood T cell repertoires in COVID-19. Across the whole study: Researchers got acute and convalescent COVID-19 samples from the United States, Italy and Spain.

The CDR3 is 14 residues long. Germline loops: CDR1 KGHDR, CDR2 SFDVKD. J was trimmed by 6 bases and V by 6 bases; bases with no gene match: 6. The authors' processing: Reference gene primers were amplified, and this amplification served to estimate nucleated cell counts. Assay used: immunoSEQ multiplex PCR; TCRdb lists only in-frame clones, some missing. From that table come the V and J calls and clone size; the DNA was used to work out D and trimming. Here the sample spans around 150,000 clones, more than 75% being singletons. The J gene is TRBJ2-1, the V gene TRBV24-1; 8 bases are a match to TRBD1. The source material was peripheral blood. The sequence was collected from a man aged 65 to 79 with acute or convalescent COVID-19. The CDR3 coding sequence is TGTGCCACCAGTCTCCGGACAGGGACCAATGAGCAGTTCTTC. Translation gives CATSLRTGTNEQFF.